This TCR beta chain was identified in a study of blood T cell repertoires in COVID-19. Study-level background: Researchers got acute and convalescent COVID-19 samples from the United States, Italy and Spain.

This clone was seen only once. As processed by the authors: Amplification of reference gene primers provided the estimated nucleated cell counts. Assay used: immunoSEQ multiplex PCR; TCRdb lists only in-frame clones, some missing. V and J calls and clone size are those listed in that table; D and trimming were worked out from the DNA. The sample carries fewer than 350,000 clones, under 95% recorded once. From germline, CDR1 is KGHSH and CDR2 LQKENI. V was pared by 6 bases and J by 2 bases, with 6 bases of the junction left unmatched. This CDR3 has 14 amino acids. Sequencing was done on a sample of PBMCs or T cells enriched from blood (not recorded which). The TCR comes from a man aged 40-55 years who had been exposed to COVID-19. The chain links TRBV18 to TRBJ2-7; 8 nucleotides match TRBD1. CDR3 bases: TGTGCCAGCTCGTATGGGGACAGGCCCTACGAGCAGTACTTC. Amino acids: CASSYGDRPYEQYF.